This T cell receptor beta chain was sequenced in a study of breast tumors, draining lymph nodes, adjacent tissues (dated by TCRdb to the mid-2010s). Looking at the study overall: TCR beta repertoires were compared across tumor, adjacent nontumor tissue and axillary lymph nodes obtained from breast cancer patients. In human breast cancer, the study set out to evaluate how tumor, surrounding tissue and draining lymph node repertoires relate to one another and whether T cells may move between these sites. Broader findings and caveats from the paper: The data were judged consistent with most tumor T cells deriving from the lymph node and then expanding within tumor tissue. Tumor and nontumor tissue repertoires were significantly more similar in luminal-like than in basal-like breast cancer. The conclusion that tumor T cells originate in lymph nodes was presented as consistent with a hypothesis rather than as directly demonstrated. T-cell repertoire diversity in tumors was found to be lower than in lymph nodes but higher than in nontumor tissue, and preferential V and J gene usage was observed.

Per the germline V gene, MNHNS is the CDR1 and SASEGT is the CDR2. V sheds 2 bases and J sheds 4 bases, leaving 9 bases between their ends. From its cysteine to its phenylalanine, the CDR3 spans 13 amino acids. Only the CDR3 DNA is retained, 39 bases long and in frame from the first base. A few counts support this clonotype. The clone's antigen remains unknown. Base qualities are not provided; no much larger clone lies one nucleotide away. Sequencing used an Illumina HiSeq 2000. Multiplex PCR amplification was used to build the TCR beta chain libraries. High-throughput sequencing was used to analyze the amplified TCR beta chain products. TCRdb trimmed public reads at Q25 via fastp, called clones via MiXCR and kept in-frame beta chains. Rows are combined by CDR3 protein, so each entry shows the most common genes and DNA. For this sample there are over 150,000 distinct CDR3 sequences; around a third appear just once. Together, the top ten hold 4.3% of the sample.

The lymph node samples were taken from the axillary draining lymph nodes of breast cancer patients. The TCR originated in a female donor with breast cancer. Some clones in this sample may be carry-over from other donors' samples. The sample was axillary lymph node tissue. The chain is made from TRBV6-1 and TRBJ2-7; the best D guess is TRBD2, with 5 bases matching. The nucleotide sequence reads TGTGCCAGCAGTGAAAGCACGGGGTACGAGCAGTACTTC. It codes for CASSESTGYEQYF.